This paragraph reports one T cell receptor (beta chain). What it binds is not known. TCRdb used MiXCR to reprocess the 5' RACE reads, holding one entry per CDR3 protein. The profile shows roughly 350,000 distinct CDR3 sequences, 25% to 30% of them singletons. This sample is drawn from a study of T-cell memory formation after mild COVID-19. Study outcomes and limitations: A subset of responding clones appeared in pre-infection memory, suggesting cross-reactive memory joined.

V dropped 4 bases and J dropped 3; count of bases not matched to a gene: 11. The CDR3 is made up of 18 amino acids. Looked up from germline, CDR1 is SGHAT and CDR2 is FQNNGV. This clonotype was sampled from an adult woman who had mild COVID-19 (a few samples of this study predate the infection). Cell type and time point are not known. The chain is built from TRBV11-2 and TRBJ2-2; 10 bases agree with TRBD2. Sequencing used PBMCs or a T cell subset sorted from them (not recorded which). The CDR3 loop reads CASSSYISSGSHTGELFF. The CDR3 DNA reads TGTGCCAGCAGCTCTTATATATCTAGCGGGAGTCACACCGGGGAGCTGTTTTTT.